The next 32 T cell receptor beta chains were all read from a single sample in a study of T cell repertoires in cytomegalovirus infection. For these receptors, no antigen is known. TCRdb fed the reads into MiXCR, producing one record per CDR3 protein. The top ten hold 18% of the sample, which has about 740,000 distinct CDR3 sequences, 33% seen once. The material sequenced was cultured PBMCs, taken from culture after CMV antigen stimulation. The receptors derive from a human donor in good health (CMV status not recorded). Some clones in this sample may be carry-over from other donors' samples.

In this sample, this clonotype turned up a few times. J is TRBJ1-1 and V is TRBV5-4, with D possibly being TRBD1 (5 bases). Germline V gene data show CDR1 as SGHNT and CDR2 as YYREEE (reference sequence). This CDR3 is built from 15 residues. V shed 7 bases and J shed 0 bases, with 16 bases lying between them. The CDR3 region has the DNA TGTGCCAGCGGCGGGGGGAACAGACTGAACACTGAAGCTTTCTTT. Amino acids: CASGGGNRLNTEAFF. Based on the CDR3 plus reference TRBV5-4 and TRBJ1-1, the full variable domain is ETGVTQSPTHLIKTRGQQVTLRCSSQSGHNTVSWYQQALGQGPQFIFQYYREEENGRGNFPPRFSGLQFPNYSSELNVNALELDDSALYLCASGGGNRLNTEAFFGQGTRLTVV.

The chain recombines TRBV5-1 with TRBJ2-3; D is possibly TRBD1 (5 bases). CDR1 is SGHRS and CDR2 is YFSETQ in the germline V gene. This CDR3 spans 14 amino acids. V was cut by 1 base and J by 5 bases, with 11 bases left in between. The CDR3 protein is CASSLLRAGDTQYF. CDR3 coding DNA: TGCGCCAGCAGCTTGCTCAGGGCCGGAGATACGCAGTATTTT.

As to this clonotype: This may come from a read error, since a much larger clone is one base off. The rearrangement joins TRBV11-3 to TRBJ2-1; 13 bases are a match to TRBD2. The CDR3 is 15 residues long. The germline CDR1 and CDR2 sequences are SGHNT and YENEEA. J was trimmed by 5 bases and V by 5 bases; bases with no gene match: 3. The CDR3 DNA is TGTGCCAGCAGCATAGGACTAGCGGGAGACAATGAGCAGTTCTTC. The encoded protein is CASSIGLAGDNEQFF. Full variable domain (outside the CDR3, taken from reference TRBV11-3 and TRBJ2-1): EAGVVQSPRYKIIEKKQPVAFWCNPISGHNTLYWYLQNLGQGPELLIRYENEEAVDDSQLPKDRFSAERLKGVDSTLKIQPAELGDSAVYLCASSIGLAGDNEQFFGPGTRLTVL.

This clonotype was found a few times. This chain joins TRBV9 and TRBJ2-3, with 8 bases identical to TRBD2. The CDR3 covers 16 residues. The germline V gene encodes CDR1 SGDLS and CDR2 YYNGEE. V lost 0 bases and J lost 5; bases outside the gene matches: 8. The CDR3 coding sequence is TGTGCCAGCAGCGTAGGAGCGGGAGATGTGGGAGATACGCAGTATTTT. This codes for CASSVGAGDVGDTQYF.

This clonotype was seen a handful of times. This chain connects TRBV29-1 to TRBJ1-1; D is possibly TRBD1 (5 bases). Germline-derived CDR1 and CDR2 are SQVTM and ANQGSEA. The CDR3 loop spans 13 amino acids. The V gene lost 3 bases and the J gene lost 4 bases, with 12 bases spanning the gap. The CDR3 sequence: CSVDGGRGTEAFF. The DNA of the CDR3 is TGCAGCGTTGATGGAGGTAGGGGCACTGAAGCTTTCTTT.

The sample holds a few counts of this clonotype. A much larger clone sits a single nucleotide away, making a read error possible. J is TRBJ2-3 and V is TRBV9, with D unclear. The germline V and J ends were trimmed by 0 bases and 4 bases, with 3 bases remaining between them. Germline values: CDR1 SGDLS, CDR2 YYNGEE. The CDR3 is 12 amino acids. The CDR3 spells CASSVAADTQYF. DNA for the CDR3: TGTGCCAGCAGCGTAGCCGCAGATACGCAGTATTTT.

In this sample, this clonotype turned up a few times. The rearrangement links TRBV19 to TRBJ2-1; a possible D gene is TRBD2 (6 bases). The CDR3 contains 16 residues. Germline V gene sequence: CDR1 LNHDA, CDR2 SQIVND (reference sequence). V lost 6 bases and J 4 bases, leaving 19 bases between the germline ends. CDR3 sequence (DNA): TGTGCCAGTAGCGCGGAAGCTGGAGGGAAGTACAATGAGCAGTTCTTC. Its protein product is CASSAEAGGKYNEQFF.

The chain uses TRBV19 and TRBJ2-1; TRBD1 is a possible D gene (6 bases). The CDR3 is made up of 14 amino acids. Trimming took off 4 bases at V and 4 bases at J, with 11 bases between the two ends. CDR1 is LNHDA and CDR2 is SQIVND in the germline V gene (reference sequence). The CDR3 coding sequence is TGTGCCAGTAGTAAGGGGGATCCGTACAATGAGCAGTTCTTC. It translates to CASSKGDPYNEQFF.

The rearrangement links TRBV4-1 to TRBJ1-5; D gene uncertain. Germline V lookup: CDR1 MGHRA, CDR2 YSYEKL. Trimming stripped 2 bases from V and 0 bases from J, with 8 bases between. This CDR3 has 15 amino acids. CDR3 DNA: TGCGCCAGCAGCCAATACGTAGATAGCAATCAGCCCCAGCATTTT. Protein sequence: CASSQYVDSNQPQHF.

The CDR3 sequence is CASSPAVGFLTDTQYF. The CDR3, as DNA: TGTGCCAGCAGCCCTGCCGTGGGTTTTTTAACAGATACGCAGTATTTT. V usage is TRBV11-2 and J usage is TRBJ2-3; D unresolved. This CDR3 is 16 amino acids long. From germline, CDR1 is SGHAT and CDR2 FQNNGV. The ends were cut back, 5 bases at V and 3 bases at J, with 18 bases in the middle. Complete variable domain (other parts from reference TRBV11-2 and TRBJ2-3): EAGVAQSPRYKIIEKRQSVAFWCNPISGHATLYWYQQILGQGPKLLIQFQNNGVVDDSQLPKDRFSAERLKGVDSTLKIQPAKLEDSAVYLCASSPAVGFLTDTQYFGPGTRLTVL.

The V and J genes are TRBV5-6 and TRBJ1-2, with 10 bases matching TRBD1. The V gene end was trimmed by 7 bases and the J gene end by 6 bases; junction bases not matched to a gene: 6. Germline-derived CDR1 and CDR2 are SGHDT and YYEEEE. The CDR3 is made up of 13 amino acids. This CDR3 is CASGPGQGHGYTF. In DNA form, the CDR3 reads TGTGCCAGCGGTCCGGGACAGGGGCATGGCTACACCTTC.

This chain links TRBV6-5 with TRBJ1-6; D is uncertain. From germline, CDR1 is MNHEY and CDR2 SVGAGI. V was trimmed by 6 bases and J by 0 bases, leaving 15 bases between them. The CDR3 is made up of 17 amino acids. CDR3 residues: CASSKSPGSSYNSPLHF. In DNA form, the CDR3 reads TGTGCCAGCAGCAAATCGCCTGGGAGCTCCTATAATTCACCCCTCCACTTT.

CDR3 protein: CASGPSMGGAFF. In nucleotides, the CDR3 is TGTGCTAGTGGTCCCTCGATGGGTGGAGCTTTCTTT. V usage is TRBV12-5 and J usage is TRBJ1-1; no reliable D call. CDR1 is LGHNT, CDR2 FRNRAP, per germline. The V end was cut by 5 bases, the J end by 10 bases, with 14 bases between. The CDR3 has 12 amino acids.

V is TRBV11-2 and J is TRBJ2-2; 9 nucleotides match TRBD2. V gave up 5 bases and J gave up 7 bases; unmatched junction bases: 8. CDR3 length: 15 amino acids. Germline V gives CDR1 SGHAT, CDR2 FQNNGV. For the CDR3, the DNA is TGTGCCAGCAGCCCGGAACTAGCGGGTTACGGGGAGCTGTTTTTT. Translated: CASSPELAGYGELFF. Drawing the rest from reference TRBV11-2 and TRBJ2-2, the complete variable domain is EAGVAQSPRYKIIEKRQSVAFWCNPISGHATLYWYQQILGQGPKLLIQFQNNGVVDDSQLPKDRFSAERLKGVDSTLKIQPAKLEDSAVYLCASSPELAGYGELFFGEGSRLTVL.

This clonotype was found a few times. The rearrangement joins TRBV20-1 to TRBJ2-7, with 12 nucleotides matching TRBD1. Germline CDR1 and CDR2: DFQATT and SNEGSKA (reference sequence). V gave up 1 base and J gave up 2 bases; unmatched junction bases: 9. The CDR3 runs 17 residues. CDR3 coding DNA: TGCAGTGCTAGAGGGGGACAGGGGGCTACTGCTGCCTACGAGCAGTACTTC. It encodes CSARGGQGATAAYEQYF.

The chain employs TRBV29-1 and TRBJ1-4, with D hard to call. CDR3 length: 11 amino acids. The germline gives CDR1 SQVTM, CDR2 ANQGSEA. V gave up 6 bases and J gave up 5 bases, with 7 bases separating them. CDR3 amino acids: CSVQVNEKLFF. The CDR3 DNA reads TGCAGCGTACAAGTCAATGAAAAACTGTTTTTT.

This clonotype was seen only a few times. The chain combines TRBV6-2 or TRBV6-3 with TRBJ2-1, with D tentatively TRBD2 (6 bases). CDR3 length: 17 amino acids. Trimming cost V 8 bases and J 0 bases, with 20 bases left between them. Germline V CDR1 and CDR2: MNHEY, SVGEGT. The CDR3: CASEELGGISSYNEQFF. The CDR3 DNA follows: TGTGCCAGCGAAGAGTTGGGCGGGATTAGCTCCTACAATGAGCAGTTCTTC.

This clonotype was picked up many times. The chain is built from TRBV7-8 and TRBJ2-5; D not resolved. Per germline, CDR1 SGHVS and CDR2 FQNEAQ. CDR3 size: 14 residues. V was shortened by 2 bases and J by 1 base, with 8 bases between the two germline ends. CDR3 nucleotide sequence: TGTGCCAGCAGCTTAAGGCCAGCCCAAGAGACCCAGTACTTC. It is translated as CASSLRPAQETQYF.

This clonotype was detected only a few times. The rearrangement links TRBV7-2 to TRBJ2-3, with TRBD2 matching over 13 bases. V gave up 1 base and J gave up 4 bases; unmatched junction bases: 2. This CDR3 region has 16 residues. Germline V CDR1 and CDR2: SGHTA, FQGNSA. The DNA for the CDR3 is TGTGCCAGCAGCTTAGAACTAGCGGGAGGGGCAGATACGCAGTATTTT. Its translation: CASSLELAGGADTQYF.

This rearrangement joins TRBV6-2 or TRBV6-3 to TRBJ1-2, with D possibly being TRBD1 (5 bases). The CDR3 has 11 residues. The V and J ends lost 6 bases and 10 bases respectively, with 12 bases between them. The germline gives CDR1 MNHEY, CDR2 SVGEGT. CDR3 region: CASRGERIYTF. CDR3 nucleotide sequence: TGTGCCAGCAGGGGGGAAAGAATCTACACCTTC.

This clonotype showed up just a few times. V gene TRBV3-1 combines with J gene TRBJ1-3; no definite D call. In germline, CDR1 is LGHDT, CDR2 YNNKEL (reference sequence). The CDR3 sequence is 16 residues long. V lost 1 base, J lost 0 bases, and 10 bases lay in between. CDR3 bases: TGTGCCAGCAGCCAAGGTCTAGCGAGCTCTGGAAACACCATATATTTT. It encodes CASSQGLASSGNTIYF.

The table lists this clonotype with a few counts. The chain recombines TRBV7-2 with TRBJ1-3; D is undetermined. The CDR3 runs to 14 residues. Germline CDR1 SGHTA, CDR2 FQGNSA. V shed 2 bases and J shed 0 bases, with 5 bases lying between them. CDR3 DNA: TGTGCCAGCAGCTTACCAGCCTCTGGAAACACCATATATTTT. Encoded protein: CASSLPASGNTIYF.

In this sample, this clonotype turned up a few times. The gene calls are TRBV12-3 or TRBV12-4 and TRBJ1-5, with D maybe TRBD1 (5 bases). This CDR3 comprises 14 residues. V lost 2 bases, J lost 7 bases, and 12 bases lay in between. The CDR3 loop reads CASSLTSGYQPQHF. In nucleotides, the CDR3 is TGTGCCAGCAGTTTAACTTCAGGGTACCAGCCCCAGCATTTT.

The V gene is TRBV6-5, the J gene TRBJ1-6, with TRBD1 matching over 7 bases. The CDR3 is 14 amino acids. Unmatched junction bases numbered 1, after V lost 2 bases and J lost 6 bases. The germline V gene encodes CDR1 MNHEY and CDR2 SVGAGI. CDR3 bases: TGTGCCAGCAGTTACGGGGACAGTAATTCACCCCTCCACTTT. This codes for CASSYGDSNSPLHF.

CDR3 coding DNA: TGTGCCAGCAGTCGATCAGGGGTCTCAGATACGCAGTATTTT. Protein sequence: CASSRSGVSDTQYF. This chain links TRBV12-3 or TRBV12-4 with TRBJ2-3, with D maybe TRBD1 (6 bases). The CDR3 spans 14 residues. V shed 5 bases and J shed 4 bases, with 13 bases lying between them.

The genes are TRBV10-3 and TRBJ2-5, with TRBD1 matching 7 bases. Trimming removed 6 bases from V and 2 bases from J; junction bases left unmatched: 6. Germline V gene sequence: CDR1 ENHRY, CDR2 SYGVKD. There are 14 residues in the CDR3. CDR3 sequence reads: CAIRGGQSQETQYF. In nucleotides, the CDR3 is TGTGCCATCAGAGGGGGACAGTCTCAAGAGACCCAGTACTTC.

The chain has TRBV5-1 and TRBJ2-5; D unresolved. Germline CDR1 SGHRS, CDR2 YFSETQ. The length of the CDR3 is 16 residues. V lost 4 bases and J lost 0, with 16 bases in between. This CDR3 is CASSRLGQLYQETQYF. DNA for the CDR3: TGCGCCAGCAGCCGCCTGGGCCAGCTGTACCAAGAGACCCAGTACTTC.

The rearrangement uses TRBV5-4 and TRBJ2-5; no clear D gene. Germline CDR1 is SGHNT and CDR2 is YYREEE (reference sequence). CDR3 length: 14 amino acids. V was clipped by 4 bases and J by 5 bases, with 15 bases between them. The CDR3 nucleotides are TGTGCCAGCAGCCCCCTTGGGCCGGCGGAGACCCAGTACTTC. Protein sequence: CASSPLGPAETQYF. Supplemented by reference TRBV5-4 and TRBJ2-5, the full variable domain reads ETGVTQSPTHLIKTRGQQVTLRCSSQSGHNTVSWYQQALGQGPQFIFQYYREEENGRGNFPPRFSGLQFPNYSSELNVNALELDDSALYLCASSPLGPAETQYFGPGTRLLVL.

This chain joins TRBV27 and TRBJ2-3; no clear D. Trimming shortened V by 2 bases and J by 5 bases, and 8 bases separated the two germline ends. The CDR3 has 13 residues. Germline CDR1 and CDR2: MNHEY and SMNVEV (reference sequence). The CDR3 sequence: CASSLNSRDTQYF. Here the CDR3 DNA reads TGTGCCAGCAGTTTAAACTCTCGAGATACGCAGTATTTT.

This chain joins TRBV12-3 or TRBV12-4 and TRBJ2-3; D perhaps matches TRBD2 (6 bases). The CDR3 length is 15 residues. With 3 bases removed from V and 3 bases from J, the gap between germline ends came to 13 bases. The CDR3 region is CASSFAEGRTDTQYF. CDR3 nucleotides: TGTGCCAGCAGTTTTGCGGAGGGGCGAACAGATACGCAGTATTTT.

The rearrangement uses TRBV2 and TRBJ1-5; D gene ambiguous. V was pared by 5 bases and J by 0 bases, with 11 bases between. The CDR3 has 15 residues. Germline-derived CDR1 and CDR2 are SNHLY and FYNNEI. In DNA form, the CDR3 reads TGTGCCAGCAGTAATCGCAAATATAGCAATCAGCCCCAGCATTTT. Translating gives CASSNRKYSNQPQHF.

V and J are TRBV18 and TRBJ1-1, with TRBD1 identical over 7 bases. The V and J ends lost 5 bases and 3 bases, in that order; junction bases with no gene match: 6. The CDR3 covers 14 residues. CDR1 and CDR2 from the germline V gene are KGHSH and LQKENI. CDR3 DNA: TGTGCCAGCTCAAGAACAGACAGGGACACTGAAGCTTTCTTT. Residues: CASSRTDRDTEAFF.